This entry concerns a single T cell receptor (beta chain). Its antigen is unknown. Per-base qualities were not stored, and no clone one base away is much larger. TCRbeta CDR3 regions were amplified from genomic DNA using the immunoSEQ Assay, a bias-controlled multiplex PCR. The paper's processing steps were these. Nucleated cell counts per sample were estimated from amplification of reference gene primers within the assay. To quantify the absolute abundance of each unique TCRbeta CDR3 rearrangement, sequence reads were collapsed and filtered. For each sample, productive Simpson clonality was calculated as the square root of Simpson's diversity index across productive rearrangements. TCRdb took over this immuneACCESS table, retaining in-frame rearrangements with V and J assigned. Such tables are incomplete; in checked studies, under half of the missing clones stem from an unresolved V gene, and the remainder is unexplained. V, J and clone size were drawn from that table, and D and trimming were deduced from the DNA. Across this sample there are hundreds of thousands of clones, with around 91% seen only once. The ten largest clones take up approximately 13% of the sample.

Germline trimming amounts to 3 bases on V and 8 bases on J, with 10 as the count of junction bases outside the gene matches. From its cysteine to its phenylalanine, the CDR3 spans 15 amino acids. The retained sequence is limited to the CDR3, 45 bases, with the frame set at the first base. The CDR1 and CDR2 encoded by the germline V gene are SGHRS and YFSETQ. Each collaborating institution followed its own protocols to collect whole blood in K2EDTA tubes. For TCRbeta analysis, collaborators shipped samples in one of three forms: frozen whole blood, isolated PBMCs, or DNA extracted from either of those sample types. This record belongs to a study of blood T cell repertoires in COVID-19 (dated by TCRdb to 2020 to 2021). About the investigation overall: Collaborator samples came from the United States, Italy and Spain and covered acute and convalescent phases of COVID-19. Subjects who had been exposed to COVID-19, were actively infected with it, or had recovered from it provided the deeply sampled blood TCRbeta repertoires that made up the dataset. Samples were obtained from the ongoing ImmuneRACE study (first 160 participants) and from about 1,300 subjects provided by 6 global collaborators. The repertoires were made available in a free public database intended to serve as a resource for research on the immune response to SARS-CoV-2. Sample metadata almost always included a de-identified subject ID, COVID-19 status, age in years and sex. The prospective study material was composed of cDNA or gDNA derived from T cells, B-cell-depleted T cells, or PBMCs. Where available, HLA class I and class II types were taken from metadata supplied by the sample provider and were not determined by assay-based typing. The investigation overall reported the following: The quantity of clinical and demographic metadata differed by source and by participant and was supplied without curation.

The TCR comes from an older woman with acute or convalescent COVID-19. The material sequenced was peripheral blood. The chain uses TRBV5-1 and TRBJ1-2; 10 bases in the middle match TRBD1. The CDR3 protein is CASSSTGGETGGYTF. The sequenced DNA is TGCGCCAGCAGCTCGACAGGGGGCGAGACGGGAGGCTACACCTTC.